This is a list of T cell receptor beta chains from one sample in a study of cytomegalovirus exposure and HLA in healthy donors. Sequencing used immunoSEQ multiplex PCR; TCRdb keeps in-frame clones, though not all of them. The sample yields approximately 150,000 clones, 68% seen once. The specimen sequenced was PBMCs. These receptors all come from a man aged 55-75 years in good health and CMV-seronegative. The CDR3 runs from the conserved cysteine through the conserved F or W. A D gene is named only where the DNA matches it firmly. Clone size is shown for a subset of rows, as once, few, many or a class of expanded clone.

clone size	D gene	V gene	J gene	CDR3 DNA	CDR3 protein
-	TRBD2	TRBV27	TRBJ2-5	TGTGCCAGCAGTTTAATGGCTAGCGGGATTATGGGTGCCCAGTACTTC	CASSLMASGIMGAQYF
-	TRBD2	TRBV7-3	TRBJ2-7	TGTGCCAGCAGCTTAATTGGGGGGGGACTTAACGAGCAGTACTTC	CASSLIGGGLNEQYF
-	-	TRBV27	TRBJ2-3	TGTGCCAGCAGTTCATTTAAATCAGGGGGCACAGATACGCAGTATTTT	CASSSFKSGGTDTQYF
-	TRBD2	TRBV10-3	TRBJ2-7	TGTGCCATCAAATCGCTAGCGGGAGGGTTCTACGAGCAGTACTTC	CAIKSLAGGFYEQYF
-	TRBD1	TRBV5-6	TRBJ1-3	TGTGCCAGCAGCGATCTTTCAGGGGGCCTCGGGAGAAACACCATATATTTT	CASSDLSGGLGRNTIYF
-	TRBD1	TRBV27	TRBJ2-7	TGTGCCAGCAGTTTTCAGCAGGGGGCAGGCGAGCAGTACTTC	CASSFQQGAGEQYF
-	TRBD1	TRBV28	TRBJ1-2	TGTGCCAGCAGGTTAGGGGGCGTACAGGGTGGCTACACCTTC	CASRLGGVQGGYTF
-	-	TRBV2	TRBJ1-3	TGTGCCAGCCGGCGGGAGGTCTCTGGAAACACCATATATTTT	CASRREVSGNTIYF
-	-	TRBV5-6	TRBJ1-2	TGTGCCAGCAGCTTGGGGGACATAAATGGCTACACCTTC	CASSLGDINGYTF
-	TRBD1	TRBV6-1	TRBJ1-2	TGTGCCAGCAGTGTGCAGGGGGCGCCCGGCTACACCTTC	CASSVQGAPGYTF
-	-	TRBV2	TRBJ1-1	TGTGCCAGCAGTGATCACCTGGCGGGGGGGAACACTGAAGCTTTCTTT	CASSDHLAGGNTEAFF
once	-	TRBV27	TRBJ2-7	TGTGCCAGCAGTTCCCGGGACACCCCCGCCCCGTCCGAGCAGTACTTC	CASSSRDTPAPSEQYF
-	-	TRBV5-1	TRBJ2-7	TGCGCCAGCAGCTTGGGACAAGGACTCTACGAGCAGTACTTC	CASSLGQGLYEQYF
few	-	TRBV13	TRBJ2-1	TGTGCCAGCAGCCCTCGGGGGAGCGGAAGTCCCTACAATGAGCAGTTCTTC	CASSPRGSGSPYNEQFF
-	TRBD2	TRBV7-3	TRBJ2-3	TGTGCCAGCAGCCTCCCCAGCGGGAGCCCAGATACGCAGTATTTT	CASSLPSGSPDTQYF
-	TRBD1	TRBV7-9	TRBJ1-2	TGTGCCAGCAGCTTAGCAGGGGGCTCCAGTGGCTACACCTTC	CASSLAGGSSGYTF
few	-	TRBV4-3	TRBJ2-6	TGCGCCAGCAGCCAACTTACAGGGTCCGGGGAGGCCAACGTCCTGACTTTC	CASSQLTGSGEANVLTF
few	-	TRBV6-5	TRBJ2-2	TGTGCCAGCAGTTACGCAGTCGCGGAAACCGGGGAGCTGTTTTTT	CASSYAVAETGELFF
-	-	TRBV9	TRBJ2-7	TGTGCCAGCAGCGTAGAGGGCTTAGCGGCGCAGTACTTC	CASSVEGLAAQYF
few	-	TRBV7-6	TRBJ2-7	TGTGCCAGCAGCTTAGGCAGAAACTCCTACGAGCAGTACTTC	CASSLGRNSYEQYF
-	-	TRBV5-1	TRBJ1-1	TGCGCCAGCAGCTTGGATTCGGTGTCCATGAACACTGAAGCTTTCTTT	CASSLDSVSMNTEAFF
-	TRBD1	TRBV14	TRBJ2-7	TGTGCCAGCAGCCAATGGGGACAGGGGAACGAGCAGTACTTC	CASSQWGQGNEQYF